The 5 T cell receptor beta chains in this list originate from one sample, sequenced in a study of blood T cell repertoires in COVID-19. Using immunoSEQ multiplex PCR, the repertoire was profiled, and TCRdb retains in-frame clones only, with some absent. The sample lists fewer than 250,000 clones, around 86% occurring once. Sequencing input: PBMCs or T cells enriched from blood (not recorded which). Receptors originate from a man aged 25 to 40 in a cohort exposed to, infected with or recovered from COVID-19 (not recorded which).

The chain carries TRBV7-2 and TRBJ2-7, with TRBD2 matching 7 bases. The V gene's germline CDR1 is SGHTA and CDR2 FQGNSA. The V gene end was trimmed by 5 bases and the J gene end by 2 bases; junction bases not matched to a gene: 9. The CDR3 loop spans 15 amino acids. The chain's CDR3 is CASSDVRLAPYEQYF. As DNA, the CDR3 is TGTGCCAGCAGCGATGTACGACTAGCTCCCTACGAGCAGTACTTC.

The rearrangement joins TRBV18 to TRBJ1-1; 7 nucleotides agree with TRBD1. The CDR3 has 15 residues. Per germline, CDR1 KGHSH and CDR2 LQKENI. The junction had 6 bases not matched to a gene; V was cut back by 1 base and J by 4 bases. The CDR3 coding sequence is TGTGCCAGCTCACCACAAGGGGGCTGGGGCACTGAAGCTTTCTTT. Translation: CASSPQGGWGTEAFF.

For this clone: This CDR3 fails to terminate in the conserved phenylalanine or tryptophan, so it likely reflects a read error. The limits of the CDR3 on the DNA are not certain, so only TCRdb's listed CDR3 is given. The rearrangement uses TRBV11-2 and TRBJ2-7; whether TRBD2, the table's D call, matches the DNA was not checked. Including both end residues, the CDR3 is 13 amino acids long. CDR1 and CDR2 from the germline V gene are SGHAT and FQNNGV. CDR3 sequence: CASSFRSAGSLVS.

This clone appeared a single time. The rearrangement links TRBV27 to TRBJ2-2; 9 nucleotides align to TRBD2. The CDR3 covers 15 residues. CDR1 and CDR2 (germline): MNHEY, SMNVEV (reference sequence). Losses at the gene ends were 5 bases for V and 7 bases for J; bases not matched to a gene: 8. The CDR3 region has the DNA TGTGCCAGCAGTCCCTACCGACTAGCGGTCGGGGAGCTGTTTTTT. It is translated as CASSPYRLAVGELFF.

The chain recombines TRBV28 with TRBJ2-5; 9 bases map to TRBD1. The J segment lost 4 bases and the V segment lost 10 bases, leaving 10 bases of the junction unmatched. Germline V gene sequence: CDR1 MDHEN, CDR2 SYDVKM. The CDR3 runs to 14 residues. The CDR3 spells CATLQGALGETQYF. As DNA, the CDR3 is TGTGCCACCTTACAGGGGGCCTTAGGAGAGACCCAGTACTTC.